This T cell receptor beta chain was retrieved from a study of shared clonotypes between healthy human individuals. CD8 cells classed as naive were CD45RO-negative and positively selected for CCR7, excluding terminally differentiated effector memory CD45RA+ cells. Here immunoSEQ multiplex PCR was the method, and the copy in TCRdb shows in-frame clones only, minus some. The data hold about 2.1 million clones, with about 93% observed a single time. CDR3 size: 15 residues. V lost 2 bases, J lost 9 bases, and 8 bases stayed unmatched. Specimen: naive CD8+ T cells from PBMCs. The sequence derives from a man younger than 35 in good health. Some clones in this sample may be carry-over from other donors' samples. This chain uses TRBV23-1 with TRBJ2-1; 9 positions agree with TRBD1. TRBV23-1 is filed as an ORF, its function uncertain. The CDR3 sequence: CASSQTRDRVTEQFF. The CDR3 DNA follows: TGCGCCAGCAGTCAAACCCGGGACAGGGTCACTGAGCAGTTCTTC.